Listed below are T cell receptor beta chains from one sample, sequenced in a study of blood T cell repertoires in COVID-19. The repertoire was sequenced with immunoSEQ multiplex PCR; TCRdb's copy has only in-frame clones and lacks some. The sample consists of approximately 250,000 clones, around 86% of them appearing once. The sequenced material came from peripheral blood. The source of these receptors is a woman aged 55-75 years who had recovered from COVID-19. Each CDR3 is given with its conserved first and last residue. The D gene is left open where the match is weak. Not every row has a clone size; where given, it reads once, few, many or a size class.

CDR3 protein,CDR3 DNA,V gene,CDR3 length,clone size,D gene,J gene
CASTRTSGESEQFF,TGTGCCAGCACCCGGACTAGCGGGGAGAGTGAGCAGTTCTTC,TRBV4-2,14,NA,TRBD2,TRBJ2-1
CASSATTRGDEQYF,TGTGCCAGCAGCGCGACGACCAGGGGGGATGAGCAGTACTTC,TRBV7-6,14,NA,NA,TRBJ2-7
CASSDRLRDTGELFF,TGTGCCAGCAGTGACAGGCTGAGGGACACCGGGGAGCTGTTTTTT,TRBV6-1,15,NA,NA,TRBJ2-2
CASSRGQGEAFF,TGTGCCAGCAGCCGAGGACAGGGAGAAGCTTTCTTT,TRBV7-3,12,NA,TRBD1,TRBJ1-1
CASSRLVGQGGVEQFF,TGTGCCAGCAGCCGACTCGTGGGACAGGGGGGTGTTGAGCAGTTCTTC,TRBV27,16,once,TRBD1,TRBJ2-1
CASSLDLSGNTIYF,TGCGCCAGCAGCTTGGATTTATCCGGAAACACCATATATTTT,TRBV5-1,14,NA,NA,TRBJ1-3
CASSYRVSTEAFF,TGTGCCAGCAGCTACAGGGTCTCCACTGAAGCTTTCTTT,TRBV7-9,13,few,NA,TRBJ1-1
CASSLGRDYGYTF,TGTGCCAGCAGTCTCGGACGGGATTATGGCTACACCTTC,TRBV12-3/TRBV12-4,13,NA,NA,TRBJ1-2
CATSDLEEYGYTF,TGTGCCACCAGTGATTTGGAGGAGTATGGCTACACCTTC,TRBV24-1,13,NA,NA,TRBJ1-2
CASSQSPRVDEQYF,TGTGCCAGCAGCCAAAGCCCCAGGGTCGACGAGCAGTACTTC,TRBV7-9,14,NA,NA,TRBJ2-7
CASSYLTGVDPGELFF,TGTGCCAGCAGTTACTTAACAGGGGTTGATCCCGGGGAGCTGTTTTTT,TRBV6-5,16,NA,TRBD1,TRBJ2-2
CASSQSAGVYEQYF,TGTGCCAGCAGCCAATCGGCAGGCGTCTACGAGCAGTACTTC,TRBV3-1/TRBV3-2,14,NA,NA,TRBJ2-7
CSASGGLAGGLDTGELFF,TGCAGTGCTAGTGGAGGACTAGCGGGGGGGCTGGACACCGGGGAGCTGTTTTTT,TRBV20-1,18,NA,TRBD2,TRBJ2-2
CASSQPGGLFGYTF,TGTGCCAGCAGCCAGCCGGGGGGGTTGTTTGGCTACACCTTC,TRBV5-6,14,NA,NA,TRBJ1-2
CASSRGTAYNEQFF,TGTGCCAGCAGCCGCGGGACAGCCTACAATGAGCAGTTCTTC,TRBV11-3,14,once,NA,TRBJ2-1
CASSSSGGRNQPQHF,TGTGCCAGCAGTTCCTCGGGGGGGCGCAATCAGCCCCAGCATTTT,TRBV2,15,NA,NA,TRBJ1-5
CASSQQTGTRLSGYTF,TGTGCCAGCAGCCAACAGACAGGGACGAGGTTAAGTGGCTACACCTTC,TRBV4-2,16,NA,TRBD1,TRBJ1-2
CASSPEPPYEQYF,TGTGCCAGCAGCCCTGAGCCCCCCTACGAGCAGTACTTC,TRBV28,13,once,NA,TRBJ2-7
CASSKACAGTGVDEQYF,TGTGCCAGCAGCAAAGCTTGCGCCGGGACAGGGGTAGACGAGCAGTACTTC,TRBV21-1,17,NA,NA,TRBJ2-7
CASSLRAGLTGELFF,TGTGCCAGCAGTCTCCGGGCAGGGCTCACCGGGGAGCTGTTTTTT,TRBV27,15,NA,NA,TRBJ2-2
CASSSGQGGEKLFF,TGTGCCAGCAGCTCCGGACAGGGCGGGGAAAAACTGTTTTTT,TRBV7-9,14,NA,TRBD1,TRBJ1-4
CASSYGGAGTDTQYF,TGCGCCAGCTCCTACGGGGGGGCGGGCACAGATACGCAGTATTTT,TRBV5-1,15,NA,TRBD2,TRBJ2-3
CASSPGVRPVNLHF,TGTGCCAGTAGCCCCGGGGTGAGACCCGTAAACCTCCACTTT,TRBV19,14,NA,NA,TRBJ1-6
CASSQVEGYEQYF,TGTGCCAGCAGCCAAGTTGAGGGCTACGAGCAGTACTTC,TRBV3-1/TRBV3-2,13,NA,NA,TRBJ2-7
CASSRSLGLATNTGELFF,TGCGCCAGCAGCCGCTCATTGGGACTAGCGACGAACACCGGGGAGCTGTTTTTT,TRBV4-1,18,few,TRBD2,TRBJ2-2
CASSDGGRRTYEQYF,TGTGCCAGCAGTGATGGTGGCAGGCGCACCTACGAGCAGTACTTC,TRBV2,15,NA,NA,TRBJ2-7
CASSYWDKNTEAFF,TGTGCCAGCAGTTACTGGGACAAGAACACTGAAGCTTTCTTT,TRBV6-5,14,NA,NA,TRBJ1-1
CASSSGLAGGNNEQFF,TGCGCCAGCAGCTCCGGACTAGCGGGGGGAAACAATGAGCAGTTCTTC,TRBV5-1,16,NA,TRBD2,TRBJ2-1
CASSLGGGTEAFF,TGTGCCAGCAGCTTAGGAGGGGGCACTGAAGCTTTCTTT,TRBV7-9,13,few,NA,TRBJ1-1
CASRPTGGINQPQHF,TGTGCCAGCAGACCCACGGGGGGGATAAATCAGCCCCAGCATTTT,TRBV2,15,NA,NA,TRBJ1-5
CASRLALKGGYGTGVVVGNQPQHF,TGTGCAAGTCGCTTAGCGCTAAAGGGGGGATACGGGACAGGGGTCGTTGTGGGCAATCAGCCCCAGCATTTT,TRBV12-2,24,once,NA,TRBJ1-5
CASSLLSSEETQYF,TGCGCCAGCAGCTTGCTGTCTAGCGAGGAGACCCAGTACTTC,TRBV5-1,14,NA,NA,TRBJ2-5
CAGGRDYGYTF,TGTGCCGGGGGCAGGGACTATGGCTACACCTTC,TRBV6-5,11,NA,NA,TRBJ1-2
CASSPPLADFNEQFF,TGTGCCAGCTCACCACCCCTAGCAGATTTCAATGAGCAGTTCTTC,TRBV18,15,once,NA,TRBJ2-1
CASSVEGAVYNEQFF,TGTGCCAGCAGCGTAGAAGGGGCGGTTTACAATGAGCAGTTCTTC,TRBV9,15,NA,NA,TRBJ2-1
CASKLQGYQPQHF,TGTGCCAGCAAGCTCCAGGGTTATCAGCCCCAGCATTTT,TRBV19,13,once,NA,TRBJ1-5
CASSLVGTGAGEQYF,TGTGCCAGCAGCTTGGTCGGGACAGGGGCCGGCGAGCAGTACTTC,TRBV5-4,15,many,TRBD1,TRBJ2-7
CASSLYGGVDTGELFF,TGCGCCAGCAGCTTGTATGGCGGGGTTGACACCGGGGAGCTGTTTTTT,TRBV5-1,16,NA,NA,TRBJ2-2
CASSYLLTRQVDGYTF,TGTGCCAGCAGTTACTTGCTAACACGACAGGTGGATGGCTACACCTTC,TRBV6-5,16,NA,NA,TRBJ1-2
CASSSPGTGWGEQFF,TGTGCCAGCAGCTCCCCCGGGACAGGGTGGGGTGAGCAGTTCTTC,TRBV11-1,15,NA,TRBD1,TRBJ2-1
CASSYNRDPTAEAFF,TGTGCCAGCAGTTATAACAGGGACCCGACTGCTGAAGCTTTCTTT,TRBV27,15,NA,NA,TRBJ1-1
CASSDGTSAGSEETQYF,TGTGCCAGCAGCGATGGGACTAGCGCCGGGTCAGAAGAGACCCAGTACTTC,TRBV9,17,NA,TRBD2,TRBJ2-5
CASSQAQGAYETQYF,TGTGCCAGCAGCCAAGCCCAAGGGGCTTACGAGACCCAGTACTTC,TRBV14,15,NA,NA,TRBJ2-5
CASSYSGLGTDTQYF,TGTGCCAGCAGTTACTCCGGACTGGGCACAGATACGCAGTATTTT,TRBV6-5,15,NA,NA,TRBJ2-3
CASSLRGLQETQYF,TGTGCCAGCAGTTTAAGGGGACTTCAAGAGACCCAGTACTTC,TRBV27,14,NA,NA,TRBJ2-5
CASSFSGETEAFF,TGTGCCAGCAGCTTCAGCGGGGAGACTGAAGCTTTCTTT,TRBV7-3,13,NA,NA,TRBJ1-1
CASSVPGQINYGYTF,TGTGCCAGCAGCGTACCGGGACAGATAAACTATGGCTACACCTTC,TRBV7-2,15,NA,TRBD1,TRBJ1-2
CATSDSRTGKETQYF,TGTGCCACCAGTGATAGCCGGACAGGGAAAGAGACCCAGTACTTC,TRBV24-1,15,NA,TRBD1,TRBJ2-5
CASSQTGFGNTIYF,TGTGCCAGCAGCCAGACAGGGTTTGGAAACACCATATATTTT,TRBV5-4,14,NA,TRBD1,TRBJ1-3
CASSSGDSQADTQYF,TGCGCCAGCAGCTCCGGGGACTCTCAGGCAGATACGCAGTATTTT,TRBV5-1,15,NA,NA,TRBJ2-3
CASSTTGQINQPQHF,TGTGCCAGCTCAACCACAGGACAGATCAATCAGCCCCAGCATTTT,TRBV18,15,few,NA,TRBJ1-5
CASSLAGTDTQYF,TGTGCCAGCAGCCTAGCAGGCACAGATACGCAGTATTTT,TRBV5-6,13,NA,NA,TRBJ2-3
CASNLGQGLDEQYF,TGTGCCAGCAACCTCGGACAGGGCTTGGACGAGCAGTACTTC,TRBV9,14,once,TRBD1,TRBJ2-7
CASSDYRGLTGELFF,TGTGCCAGCAGCGACTACAGGGGGCTGACCGGGGAGCTGTTTTTT,TRBV9,15,NA,TRBD1,TRBJ2-2
CASKSGQGVFQYNSPLHF,TGTGCCAGCAAGAGTGGGCAGGGGGTCTTCCAGTATAATTCACCCCTCCACTTT,TRBV28,18,NA,TRBD1,TRBJ1-6
CASSQLAGGPTGTDTQYF,TGTGCCAGCTCACAACTAGCGGGGGGCCCCACCGGCACAGATACGCAGTATTTT,TRBV18,18,NA,TRBD2,TRBJ2-3
CSVGKGLGTDTQYF,TGCAGCGTTGGTAAGGGGCTCGGAACAGATACGCAGTATTTT,TRBV29-1,14,NA,NA,TRBJ2-3
CASSSGTGAVYGYTF,TGCGCCAGCAGCTCGGGGACAGGGGCCGTCTATGGCTACACCTTC,TRBV4-1,15,NA,TRBD1,TRBJ1-2
CASSLDGTSGGIEETQYF,TGTGCCAGCAGCTTAGATGGGACTAGCGGGGGGATTGAGGAGACCCAGTACTTC,TRBV7-2,18,NA,TRBD2,TRBJ2-5
CSVGSQGQPQHF,TGCAGCGTTGGGTCCCAGGGTCAGCCCCAGCATTTT,TRBV29-1,12,few,NA,TRBJ1-5